These T cell receptor beta chains were read from a single sample in a study of T cell changes during pregnancy in multiple sclerosis. The protocol was immunoSEQ multiplex PCR, while the TCRdb copy is restricted to in-frame clones and leaves out a portion. The sample records around 40,000 clones, 75% to 95% being singletons. The specimen was CD4+ T cells from peripheral blood mononuclear cells, collected in the second trimester of pregnancy. The receptors come from a female donor in good health, enrolled as a control in a pregnancy study. The CDR3 runs from the conserved cysteine through the conserved F or W. Fields, in order: V gene, clone size, J gene, D gene, CDR3 length, CDR3 protein, CDR3 DNA. The D gene is left open where the match is weak. Clone size is stated in some rows and not others, as once, few, many or a class when expanded.

TRBV18	NA	TRBJ2-1	NA	17	CASSPYLGQGGNNEQFF	TGTGCCAGCTCACCTTATCTTGGGCAGGGAGGCAACAATGAGCAGTTCTTC
TRBV18	NA	TRBJ2-3	TRBD2	17	CASSPRVAGDRTDTQYF	TGTGCCAGCTCACCTAGGGTGGCGGGGGACCGCACAGATACGCAGTATTTT
TRBV5-1	NA	TRBJ1-2	TRBD1	16	CASSLSNSGQGYGYTF	TGCGCCAGCAGCTTGTCCAACTCGGGACAGGGGTATGGCTACACCTTC
TRBV30	few	TRBJ2-7	NA	12	CAWSVTGYEQYF	TGTGCCTGGAGTGTAACAGGGTACGAGCAGTACTTC
TRBV5-4	NA	TRBJ1-3	NA	15	CASSLNPGARNTIYF	TGTGCCAGCAGCTTGAATCCAGGGGCAAGAAACACCATATATTTT
TRBV14	NA	TRBJ2-7	NA	16	CASSHLGALSSYEQYF	TGTGCCAGCAGCCACCTAGGAGCCCTAAGCTCCTACGAGCAGTACTTC
TRBV29-1	NA	TRBJ2-1	TRBD1	13	CSGAGQAYNEQFF	TGCAGCGGGGCCGGACAGGCCTACAATGAGCAGTTCTTC
TRBV2	NA	TRBJ2-3	TRBD2	15	CASSPSAGGGDTQYF	TGTGCCAGCAGTCCTTCAGCGGGGGGAGGGGATACGCAGTATTTT
TRBV5-6	NA	TRBJ2-5	NA	17	CASSLLGAFSFLETQYF	TGTGCCAGCAGCTTGTTAGGGGCATTCTCGTTTTTGGAGACCCAGTACTTC
TRBV7-8	NA	TRBJ1-1	TRBD1	15	CASSARTGSQTEAFF	TGTGCCAGCAGCGCCCGGACAGGGTCCCAAACTGAAGCTTTCTTT
TRBV5-4	NA	TRBJ1-2	NA	14	CASSLNGVWHGYTF	TGTGCCAGCAGCTTGAACGGGGTTTGGCATGGCTACACCTTC
TRBV7-9	once	TRBJ2-1	TRBD1	16	CASSSLYRGVGNEQFF	TGTGCCAGCAGCTCCTTATACAGGGGTGTTGGCAATGAGCAGTTCTTC
TRBV10-2	NA	TRBJ2-2	NA	16	CASSESGTGYTGELFF	TGCGCCAGCAGTGAGTCTGGTACAGGTTACACCGGGGAGCTGTTTTTT
TRBV6-6	few	TRBJ2-3	NA	13	CASSYSKTYTQYF	TGTGCCAGCAGTTACTCGAAGACATATACGCAGTATTTT
TRBV7-7	once	TRBJ2-1	NA	13	CASSIGRDSEQFF	TGTGCTAGCAGCATAGGACGGGATAGTGAGCAGTTCTTC
TRBV7-7	once	TRBJ2-3	NA	15	CASSPWDSSTDTQYF	TGTGCTAGCAGCCCGTGGGACTCTAGCACAGATACGCAGTATTTT
TRBV9	NA	TRBJ1-5	NA	14	CASSPGSRNQPQHF	TGTGCCAGCAGCCCCGGTAGCAGAAATCAGCCCCAGCATTTT
TRBV27	NA	TRBJ1-4	TRBD1	15	CASRTGVHTNEKLFF	TGTGCCAGCCGGACAGGCGTCCACACTAATGAAAAACTGTTTTTT
TRBV6-5	NA	TRBJ2-3	TRBD1	12	CASRTGADTQYF	TGTGCCAGCAGAACAGGGGCAGATACGCAGTATTTT
TRBV11-2	NA	TRBJ2-7	TRBD2	15	CASSLDTSGSYEQYF	TGTGCCAGCAGCTTAGATACTAGCGGGAGTTACGAGCAGTACTTC
TRBV20-1	NA	TRBJ2-1	NA	11	CSATYSNEQFF	TGCAGTGCTACCTATTCTAATGAGCAGTTCTTC
TRBV11-3	NA	TRBJ2-2	NA	12	CASSKAAGELFF	TGTGCCAGCAGCAAAGCGGCCGGGGAGCTGTTTTTT
TRBV6-5	NA	TRBJ1-5	NA	15	CASSYSRDWRQPQHF	TGTGCCAGCAGTTACTCCAGGGATTGGAGACAGCCCCAGCATTTT
TRBV5-4	NA	TRBJ2-2	TRBD1	15	CASSSYRGNTGELFF	TGTGCCAGCAGCTCTTACAGGGGGAACACCGGGGAGCTGTTTTTT
TRBV28	once	TRBJ1-1	TRBD1	12	CASKDRETEAFF	TGTGCCAGCAAAGACAGGGAGACTGAAGCTTTCTTT
TRBV28	NA	TRBJ2-3	TRBD1	15	CASSNRDRRTDTQYF	TGTGCCAGCAGTAACCGGGACAGACGCACAGATACGCAGTATTTT
TRBV13	once	TRBJ2-7	NA	15	CASSLRGHGFDEQYF	TGTGCCAGCAGCTTAAGGGGTCACGGCTTCGACGAGCAGTACTTC
TRBV6-5	NA	TRBJ1-2	NA	16	CASSYERGQFNYGYTF	TGTGCCAGCAGTTACGAAAGGGGACAATTTAACTATGGCTACACCTTC
TRBV14	NA	TRBJ2-7	TRBD2	16	CASSQDSLAGRDEQYF	TGTGCCAGCAGCCAAGATTCCCTAGCGGGGCGTGATGAGCAGTACTTC
TRBV27	NA	TRBJ2-7	NA	13	CASSTKPTYEQYF	TGTGCCAGCAGCACCAAACCTACCTACGAGCAGTACTTC
TRBV29-1	NA	TRBJ2-7	TRBD1	14	CSVRDGTVFDEQYF	TGCAGCGTTCGTGACGGGACAGTCTTCGACGAGCAGTACTTC
TRBV15	NA	TRBJ2-3	TRBD2	16	CATSRDRAGAGYTQYF	TGTGCCACCAGCAGAGATAGAGCGGGAGCCGGTTATACGCAGTATTTT
TRBV27	NA	TRBJ1-2	NA	12	CASGMAGYGYTF	TGTGCCAGCGGGATGGCAGGGTATGGCTACACCTTC
TRBV7-3	NA	TRBJ1-1	NA	13	CASSFTRNTEAFF	TGTGCCAGCAGCTTTACAAGGAACACTGAAGCTTTCTTT
TRBV11-1	NA	TRBJ2-3	TRBD1	15	CASSPRQGAGDTQYF	TGTGCCAGCAGCCCCCGACAGGGGGCGGGGGATACGCAGTATTTT
TRBV15	NA	TRBJ1-4	TRBD1	13	CATNRDRGEKLFF	TGTGCCACCAACCGCGACAGGGGTGAAAAACTGTTTTTT
TRBV11-3	NA	TRBJ2-5	TRBD2	13	CASSDSGQETQYF	TGTGCCAGCAGCGATAGCGGGCAAGAGACCCAGTACTTC
TRBV7-2	NA	TRBJ2-7	TRBD2	15	CASSLDPSGSYEQYF	TGTGCCAGCAGCTTAGATCCTAGCGGATCCTACGAGCAGTACTTC
TRBV7-9	NA	TRBJ2-3	NA	19	CASSFHGTWTAASTDTQYF	TGTGCCAGCAGCTTTCACGGGACTTGGACGGCCGCTAGCACAGATACGCAGTATTTT
TRBV6-5	NA	TRBJ1-2	TRBD1	15	CASSSLLRTGGGYTF	TGTGCCAGCAGTTCGCTACTACGGACAGGGGGAGGCTACACCTTC
TRBV7-3	NA	TRBJ2-5	NA	15	CASSLGPTSGETQYF	TGTGCCAGCAGCTTAGGACCAACCAGCGGGGAGACCCAGTACTTC
TRBV27	NA	TRBJ2-1	TRBD2	16	CASSLYAGGSYNEQFF	TGTGCCAGCAGTTTATACGCGGGAGGCTCCTACAATGAGCAGTTCTTC
TRBV19	NA	TRBJ1-5	TRBD1	15	CASSRGQGGYQPQHF	TGTGCCAGTAGTAGAGGACAGGGGGGATATCAGCCCCAGCATTTT
TRBV14	NA	TRBJ2-6	NA	19	CASSQRGRGSPSGANVLTF	TGTGCCAGCAGCCAAAGGGGGAGGGGATCTCCCTCTGGGGCCAACGTCCTGACTTTC
TRBV6-6	NA	TRBJ2-1	TRBD2	16	CASSYKGTSGSYEQFF	TGTGCCAGCAGTTACAAAGGGACTAGCGGGAGTTATGAGCAGTTCTTC
TRBV30	once	TRBJ2-3	TRBD1	15	CAWSAGDRVVDTQYF	TGTGCCTGGAGTGCGGGGGACAGGGTGGTAGATACGCAGTATTTT